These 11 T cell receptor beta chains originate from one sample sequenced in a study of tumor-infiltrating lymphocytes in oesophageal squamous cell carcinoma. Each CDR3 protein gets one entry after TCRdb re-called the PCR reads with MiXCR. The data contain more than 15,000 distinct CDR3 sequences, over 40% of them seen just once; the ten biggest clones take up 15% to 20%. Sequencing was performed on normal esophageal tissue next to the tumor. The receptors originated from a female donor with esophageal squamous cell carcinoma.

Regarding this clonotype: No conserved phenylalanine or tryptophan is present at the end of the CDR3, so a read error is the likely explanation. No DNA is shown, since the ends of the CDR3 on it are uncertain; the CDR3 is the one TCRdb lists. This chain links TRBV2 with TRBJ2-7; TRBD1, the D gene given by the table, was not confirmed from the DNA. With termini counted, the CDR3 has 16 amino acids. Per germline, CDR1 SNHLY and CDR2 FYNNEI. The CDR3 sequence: CASSPTGRFDGYTFGS.

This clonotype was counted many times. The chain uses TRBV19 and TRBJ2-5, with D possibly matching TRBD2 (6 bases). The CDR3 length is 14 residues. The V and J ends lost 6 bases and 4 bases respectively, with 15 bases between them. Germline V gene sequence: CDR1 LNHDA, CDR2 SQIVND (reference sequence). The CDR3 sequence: CASSWQGGSETQYF. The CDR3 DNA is TGTGCCAGTAGCTGGCAGGGAGGCTCAGAGACCCAGTACTTC.

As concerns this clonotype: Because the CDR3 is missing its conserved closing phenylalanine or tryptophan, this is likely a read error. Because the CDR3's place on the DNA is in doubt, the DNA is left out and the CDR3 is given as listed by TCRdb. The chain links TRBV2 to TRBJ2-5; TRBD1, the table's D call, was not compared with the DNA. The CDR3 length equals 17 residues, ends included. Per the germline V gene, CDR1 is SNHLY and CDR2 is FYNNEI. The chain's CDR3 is CASSLRTGNNSPLHFGN.

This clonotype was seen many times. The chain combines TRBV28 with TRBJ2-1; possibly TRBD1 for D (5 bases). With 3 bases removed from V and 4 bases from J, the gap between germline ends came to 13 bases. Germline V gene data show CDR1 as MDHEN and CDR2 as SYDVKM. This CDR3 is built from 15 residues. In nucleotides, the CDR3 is TGTGCCAGCAGTTTTGGGGCAGGGTCATACAATGAGCAGTTCTTC. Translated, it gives CASSFGAGSYNEQFF.

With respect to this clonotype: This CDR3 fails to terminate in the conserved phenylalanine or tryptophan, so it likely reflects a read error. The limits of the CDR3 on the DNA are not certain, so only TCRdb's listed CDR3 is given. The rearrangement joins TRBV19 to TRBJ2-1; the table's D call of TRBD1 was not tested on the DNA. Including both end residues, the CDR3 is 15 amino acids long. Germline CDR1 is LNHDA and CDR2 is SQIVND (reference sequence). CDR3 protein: CASTRQRNYGYTFGS.

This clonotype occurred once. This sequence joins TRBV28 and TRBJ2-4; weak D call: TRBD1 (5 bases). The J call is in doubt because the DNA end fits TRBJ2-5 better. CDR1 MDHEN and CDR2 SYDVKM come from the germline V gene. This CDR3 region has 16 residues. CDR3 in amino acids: CASSLGGQGPRETQYF. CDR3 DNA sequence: TGTGCCAGCAGCCTAGGTGGACAAGGACCACGAGAGACCCAGTACTTC.

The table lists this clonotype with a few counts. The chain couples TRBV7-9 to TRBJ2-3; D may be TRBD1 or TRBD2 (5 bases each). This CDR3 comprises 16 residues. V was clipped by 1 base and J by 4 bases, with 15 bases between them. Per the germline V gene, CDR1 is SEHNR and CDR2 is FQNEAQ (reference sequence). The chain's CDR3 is CASSLGTRGRADTQYF. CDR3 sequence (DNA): TGTGCCAGCAGCTTAGGGACACGGGGTCGGGCAGATACGCAGTATTTT.

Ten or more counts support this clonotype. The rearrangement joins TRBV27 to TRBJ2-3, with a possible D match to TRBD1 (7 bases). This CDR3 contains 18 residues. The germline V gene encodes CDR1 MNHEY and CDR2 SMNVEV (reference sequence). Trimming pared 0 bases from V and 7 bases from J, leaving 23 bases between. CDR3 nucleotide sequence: TGTGCCAGCAGTTTATCTCCAGGGGGGACTTCGATGCAAAATACGCAGTATTTT. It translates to CASSLSPGGTSMQNTQYF.

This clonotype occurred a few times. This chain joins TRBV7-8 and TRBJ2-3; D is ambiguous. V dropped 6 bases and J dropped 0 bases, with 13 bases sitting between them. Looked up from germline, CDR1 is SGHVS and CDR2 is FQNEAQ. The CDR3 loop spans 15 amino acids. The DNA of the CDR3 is TGTGCCAGCAGAAGAGGAGAAAGGAGCACAGATACGCAGTATTTT. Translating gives CASRRGERSTDTQYF.

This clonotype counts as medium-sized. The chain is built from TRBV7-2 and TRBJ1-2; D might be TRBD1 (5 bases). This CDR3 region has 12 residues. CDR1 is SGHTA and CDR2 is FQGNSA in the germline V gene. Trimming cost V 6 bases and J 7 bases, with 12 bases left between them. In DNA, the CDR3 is TGTGCCAGCAGTTGGGGGGGGGGTGGCTACACCTTC. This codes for CASSWGGGGYTF. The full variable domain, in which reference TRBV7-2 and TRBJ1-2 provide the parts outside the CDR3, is GAGVSQSPSNKVTEKGKDVELRCDPISGHTALYWYRQSLGQGLEFLIYFQGNSAPDKSGLPSDRFSAERTGGSVSTLTIQRTQQEDSAVYLCASSWGGGGYTFGSGTRLTVV.

CDR3: CASSSGGLTYEQYF. CDR3 coding DNA: TGTGCCAGCAGCTCAGGGGGCTTGACCTACGAGCAGTACTTC. V is TRBV5-4 and J is TRBJ2-5; 8 positions agree with TRBD1. The last part of the DNA fits TRBJ2-7 better; the J call may be wrong. CDR3 length: 14 amino acids. CDR1 is SGHNT and CDR2 is YYREEE in the germline V gene (reference sequence).